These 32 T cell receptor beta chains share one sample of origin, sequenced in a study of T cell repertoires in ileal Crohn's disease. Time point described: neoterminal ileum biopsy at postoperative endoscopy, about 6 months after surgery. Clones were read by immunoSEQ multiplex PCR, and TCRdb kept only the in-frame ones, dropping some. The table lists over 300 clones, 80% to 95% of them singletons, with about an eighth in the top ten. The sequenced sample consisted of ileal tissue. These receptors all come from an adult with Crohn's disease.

CDR3 nucleotide sequence: TGCGCCAGCAGCTTGGGCGCGGTAGGGACTAGCGGGAGTATCTACGAGCAGTACTTC. Translation: CASSLGAVGTSGSIYEQYF. This sequence joins TRBV5-1 and TRBJ2-5; 14 bases line up with TRBD2. The assigned J gene may be wrong: the sequence end matches TRBJ2-7 better. CDR3 length equals 19 residues. Per the germline V gene, CDR1 is SGHRS and CDR2 is YFSETQ.

The CDR3 DNA is TGTGCCAGCAGCTTAGTATTAGAGCCGTACACTGAAGCTTTCTTT. This gives the protein CASSLVLEPYTEAFF. V gene TRBV7-2 combines with J gene TRBJ1-1, with D hard to call. The CDR3 covers 15 residues. Trimming took 1 base from V and 3 from J, leaving 12 bases between them. In germline, CDR1 is SGHTA, CDR2 FQGNSA.

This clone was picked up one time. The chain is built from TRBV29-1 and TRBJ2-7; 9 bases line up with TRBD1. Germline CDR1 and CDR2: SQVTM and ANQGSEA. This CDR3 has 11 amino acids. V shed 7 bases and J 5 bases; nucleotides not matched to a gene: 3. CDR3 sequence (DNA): TGCAGCGCTTGGACAGGGGACGAGCAGTACTTC. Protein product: CSAWTGDEQYF.

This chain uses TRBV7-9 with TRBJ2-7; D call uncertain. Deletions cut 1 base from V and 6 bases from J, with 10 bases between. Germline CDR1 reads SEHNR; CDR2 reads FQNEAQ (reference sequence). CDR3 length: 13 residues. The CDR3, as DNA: TGTGCCAGCAGCTTAGATCCAGAGATCGAGCAGTACTTC. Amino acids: CASSLDPEIEQYF.

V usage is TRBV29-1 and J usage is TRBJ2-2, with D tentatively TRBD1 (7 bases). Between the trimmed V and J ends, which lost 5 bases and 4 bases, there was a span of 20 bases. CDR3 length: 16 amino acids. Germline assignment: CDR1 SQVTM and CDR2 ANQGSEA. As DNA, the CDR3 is TGCAGCGTTCATGGTGGCAGGGGGGAAGGCACCGGGGAGCTGTTTTTT. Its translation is CSVHGGRGEGTGELFF.

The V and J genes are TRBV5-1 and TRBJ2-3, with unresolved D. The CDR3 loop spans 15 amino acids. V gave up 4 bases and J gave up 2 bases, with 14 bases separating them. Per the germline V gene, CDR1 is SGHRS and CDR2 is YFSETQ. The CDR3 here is CASSPTFAYTDTQYF. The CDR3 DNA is TGCGCCAGCAGCCCGACTTTTGCCTACACAGATACGCAGTATTTT.

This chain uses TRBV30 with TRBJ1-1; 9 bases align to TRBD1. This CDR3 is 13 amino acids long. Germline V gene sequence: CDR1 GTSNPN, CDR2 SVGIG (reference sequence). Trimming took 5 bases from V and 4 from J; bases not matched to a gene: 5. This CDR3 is CAWARQGVTEAFF. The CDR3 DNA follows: TGTGCCTGGGCAAGACAGGGGGTCACTGAAGCTTTCTTT.

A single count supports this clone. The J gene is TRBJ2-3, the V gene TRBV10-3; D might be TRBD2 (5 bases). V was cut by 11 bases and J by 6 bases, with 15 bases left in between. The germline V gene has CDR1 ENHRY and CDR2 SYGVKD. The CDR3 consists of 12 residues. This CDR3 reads CASRAGSDTQYF. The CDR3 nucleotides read TGTGCCTCGAGGGCAGGTTCGGATACGCAGTATTTT.

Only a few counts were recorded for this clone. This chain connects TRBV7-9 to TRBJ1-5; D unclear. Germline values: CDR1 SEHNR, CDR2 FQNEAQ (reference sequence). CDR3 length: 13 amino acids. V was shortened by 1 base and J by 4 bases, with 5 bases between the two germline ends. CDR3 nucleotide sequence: TGTGCCAGCAGCTTAGGTCATAATCAGCCCCAGCATTTT. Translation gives CASSLGHNQPQHF.

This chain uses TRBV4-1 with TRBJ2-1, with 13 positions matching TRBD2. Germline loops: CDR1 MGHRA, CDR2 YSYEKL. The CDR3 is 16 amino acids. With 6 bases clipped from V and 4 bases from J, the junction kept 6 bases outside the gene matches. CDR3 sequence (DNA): TGCGCCAGCAGTCCCGGGACTAGCGGGACATACAATGAGCAGTTCTTC. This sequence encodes CASSPGTSGTYNEQFF.

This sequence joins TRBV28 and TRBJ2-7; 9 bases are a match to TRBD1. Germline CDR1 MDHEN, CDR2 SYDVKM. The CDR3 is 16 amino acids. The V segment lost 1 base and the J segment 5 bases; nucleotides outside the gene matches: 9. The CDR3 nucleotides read TGTGCCAGCAGTTTATCCGGGACAGGGTTTTCCCACGAGCAGTACTTC. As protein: CASSLSGTGFSHEQYF.

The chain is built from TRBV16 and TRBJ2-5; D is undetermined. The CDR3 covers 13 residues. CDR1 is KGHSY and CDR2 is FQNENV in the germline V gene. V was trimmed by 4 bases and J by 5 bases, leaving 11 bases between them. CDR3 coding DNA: TGTGCCAGCAGCCCCTACGGTCCGGAGACCCAGTACTTC. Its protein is CASSPYGPETQYF.

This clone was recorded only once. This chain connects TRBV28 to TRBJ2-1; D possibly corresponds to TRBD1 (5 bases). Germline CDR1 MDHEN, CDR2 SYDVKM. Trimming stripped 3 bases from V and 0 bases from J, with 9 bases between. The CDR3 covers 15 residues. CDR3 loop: CASSFRQTSYNEQFF. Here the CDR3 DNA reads TGTGCCAGCAGTTTCAGACAGACCTCCTACAATGAGCAGTTCTTC.

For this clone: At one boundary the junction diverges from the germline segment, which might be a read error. The CDR3 is CSFDHREETQYF. The CDR3 DNA is TGCAGCTTTGACCACAGAGAAGAGACCCAGTACTTC. This rearrangement joins TRBV29-1 to TRBJ2-5, with unresolved D. The CDR3 has 12 residues. The germline CDR1 and CDR2 sequences are SQVTM and ANQGSEA.

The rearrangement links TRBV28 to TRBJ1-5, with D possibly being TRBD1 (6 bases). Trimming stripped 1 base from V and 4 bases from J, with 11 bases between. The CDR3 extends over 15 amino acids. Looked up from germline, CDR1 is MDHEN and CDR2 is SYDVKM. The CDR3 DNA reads TGTGCCAGCAGTTTATACAGGGAGTTGAATCAGCCCCAGCATTTT. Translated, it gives CASSLYRELNQPQHF.

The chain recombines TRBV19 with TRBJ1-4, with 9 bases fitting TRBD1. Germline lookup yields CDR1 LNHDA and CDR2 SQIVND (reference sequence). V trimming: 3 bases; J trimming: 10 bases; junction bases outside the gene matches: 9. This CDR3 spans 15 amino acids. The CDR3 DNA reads TGTGCCAGTAGTATCCAGGGACAGGGAACCGGAAAACTGTTTTTT. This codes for CASSIQGQGTGKLFF.

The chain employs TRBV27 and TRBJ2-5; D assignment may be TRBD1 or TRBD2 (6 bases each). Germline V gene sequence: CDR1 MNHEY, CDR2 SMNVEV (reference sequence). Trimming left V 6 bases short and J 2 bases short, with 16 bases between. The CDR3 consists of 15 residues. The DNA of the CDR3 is TGTGCCAGCAGCTGGAGGGGGAACGGGCAAGAGACCCAGTACTTC. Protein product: CASSWRGNGQETQYF.

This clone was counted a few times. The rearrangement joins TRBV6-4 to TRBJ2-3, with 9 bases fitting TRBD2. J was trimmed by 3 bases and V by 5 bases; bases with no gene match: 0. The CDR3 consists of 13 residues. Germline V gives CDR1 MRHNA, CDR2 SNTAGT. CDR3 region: CASSLAGTDTQYF. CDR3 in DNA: TGTGCCAGCAGTCTAGCGGGGACAGATACGCAGTATTTT.

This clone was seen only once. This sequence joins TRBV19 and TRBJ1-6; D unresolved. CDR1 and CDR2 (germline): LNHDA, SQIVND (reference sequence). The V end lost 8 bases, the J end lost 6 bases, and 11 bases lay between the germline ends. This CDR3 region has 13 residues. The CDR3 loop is CASSDGFNSPLHF. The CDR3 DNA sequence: TGTGCCAGTTCTGACGGCTTTAATTCACCCCTCCACTTT.

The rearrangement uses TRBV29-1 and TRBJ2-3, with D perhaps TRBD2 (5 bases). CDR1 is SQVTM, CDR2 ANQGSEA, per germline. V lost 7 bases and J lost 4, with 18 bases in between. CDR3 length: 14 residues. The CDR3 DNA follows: TGCAGCGATGTTTCCGGGGAGACCCCAGATACGCAGTATTTT. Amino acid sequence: CSDVSGETPDTQYF.

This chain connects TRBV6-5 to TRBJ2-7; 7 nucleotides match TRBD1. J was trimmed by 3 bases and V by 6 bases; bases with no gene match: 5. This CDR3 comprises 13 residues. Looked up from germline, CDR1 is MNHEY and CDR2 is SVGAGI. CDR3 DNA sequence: TGTGCCAGCAGGGGACAGTGGAACTACGAGCAGTACTTC. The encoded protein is CASRGQWNYEQYF.

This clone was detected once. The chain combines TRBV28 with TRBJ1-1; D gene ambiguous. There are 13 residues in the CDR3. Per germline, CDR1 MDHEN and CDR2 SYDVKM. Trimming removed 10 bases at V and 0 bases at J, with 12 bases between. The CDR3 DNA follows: TGTGCCATCCTAGGGAACATGAACACTGAAGCTTTCTTT. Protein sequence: CAILGNMNTEAFF.

CDR3 protein: CASSVVGEAGELFF. For the CDR3, the DNA is TGTGCCAGCAGTGTTGTGGGGGAAGCCGGGGAGCTGTTTTTT. This chain links TRBV6-1 with TRBJ2-2; the D gene could be TRBD1 or TRBD2 (5 bases each). CDR3 length equals 14 residues. Germline V gene data show CDR1 as MNHNS and CDR2 as SASEGT. Trimming shortened V by 4 bases and J by 6 bases, and 12 bases separated the two germline ends.

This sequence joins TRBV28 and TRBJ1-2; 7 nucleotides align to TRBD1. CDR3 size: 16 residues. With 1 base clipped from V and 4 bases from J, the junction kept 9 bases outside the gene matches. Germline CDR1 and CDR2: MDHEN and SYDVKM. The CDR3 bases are TGTGCCAGCAGTTTATCTCCCGAAGGGGGCCTCTATGGCTACACCTTC. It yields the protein CASSLSPEGGLYGYTF.

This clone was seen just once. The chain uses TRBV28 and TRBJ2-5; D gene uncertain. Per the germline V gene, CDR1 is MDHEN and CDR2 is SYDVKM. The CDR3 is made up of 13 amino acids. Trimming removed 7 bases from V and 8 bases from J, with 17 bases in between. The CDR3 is CASTGGRRKTQYF. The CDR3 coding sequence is TGTGCCAGCACGGGCGGACGGCGTAAAACCCAGTACTTC.

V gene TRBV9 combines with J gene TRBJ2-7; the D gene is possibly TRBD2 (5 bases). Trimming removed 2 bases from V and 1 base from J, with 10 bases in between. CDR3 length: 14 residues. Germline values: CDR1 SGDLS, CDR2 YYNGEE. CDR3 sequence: CASSVLGDSYEQYF. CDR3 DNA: TGTGCCAGCAGCGTCTTGGGAGATTCCTACGAGCAGTACTTC.

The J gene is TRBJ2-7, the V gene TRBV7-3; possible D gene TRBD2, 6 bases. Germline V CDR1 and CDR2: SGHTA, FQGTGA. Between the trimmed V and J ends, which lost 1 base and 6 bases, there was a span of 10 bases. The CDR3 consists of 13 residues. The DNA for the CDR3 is TGTGCCAGCAGCTTAAGGAGGGATAGCGAGCAGTACTTC. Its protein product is CASSLRRDSEQYF.

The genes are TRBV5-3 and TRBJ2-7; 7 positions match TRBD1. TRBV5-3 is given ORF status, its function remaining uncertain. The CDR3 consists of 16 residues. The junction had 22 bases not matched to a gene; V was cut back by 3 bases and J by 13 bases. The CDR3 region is CARSSWTTLTGQIGYF. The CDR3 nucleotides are TGTGCCAGAAGCTCCTGGACCACCTTGACAGGGCAAATAGGCTACTTC.

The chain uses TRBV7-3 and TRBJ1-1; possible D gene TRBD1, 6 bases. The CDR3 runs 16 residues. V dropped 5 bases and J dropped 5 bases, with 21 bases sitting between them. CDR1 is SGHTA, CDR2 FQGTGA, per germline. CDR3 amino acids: CASSPQSGGPGTEAFF. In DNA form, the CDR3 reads TGTGCCAGCAGCCCCCAATCCGGGGGGCCTGGTACTGAAGCTTTCTTT.

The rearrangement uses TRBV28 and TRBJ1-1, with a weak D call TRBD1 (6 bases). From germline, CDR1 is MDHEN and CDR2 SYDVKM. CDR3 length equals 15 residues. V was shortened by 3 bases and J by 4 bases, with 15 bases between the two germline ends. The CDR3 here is CASSFRVGGITEAFF. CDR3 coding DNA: TGTGCCAGCAGTTTTAGGGTGGGGGGCATCACTGAAGCTTTCTTT.

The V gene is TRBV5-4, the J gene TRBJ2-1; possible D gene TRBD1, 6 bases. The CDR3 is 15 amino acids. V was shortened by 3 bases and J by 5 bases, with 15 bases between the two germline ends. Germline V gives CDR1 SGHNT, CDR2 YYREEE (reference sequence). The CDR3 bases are TGTGCCAGCAGCTCACTTGGGGGCGGACACAATGAGCAGTTCTTC. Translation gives CASSSLGGGHNEQFF.

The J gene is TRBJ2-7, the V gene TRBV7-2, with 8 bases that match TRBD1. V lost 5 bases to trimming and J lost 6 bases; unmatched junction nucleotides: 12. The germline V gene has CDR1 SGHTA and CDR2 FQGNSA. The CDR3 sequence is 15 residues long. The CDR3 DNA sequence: TGTGCCAGCAGCACATGGACAGGGACTGCGTCCGAGCAGTACTTC. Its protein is CASSTWTGTASEQYF.